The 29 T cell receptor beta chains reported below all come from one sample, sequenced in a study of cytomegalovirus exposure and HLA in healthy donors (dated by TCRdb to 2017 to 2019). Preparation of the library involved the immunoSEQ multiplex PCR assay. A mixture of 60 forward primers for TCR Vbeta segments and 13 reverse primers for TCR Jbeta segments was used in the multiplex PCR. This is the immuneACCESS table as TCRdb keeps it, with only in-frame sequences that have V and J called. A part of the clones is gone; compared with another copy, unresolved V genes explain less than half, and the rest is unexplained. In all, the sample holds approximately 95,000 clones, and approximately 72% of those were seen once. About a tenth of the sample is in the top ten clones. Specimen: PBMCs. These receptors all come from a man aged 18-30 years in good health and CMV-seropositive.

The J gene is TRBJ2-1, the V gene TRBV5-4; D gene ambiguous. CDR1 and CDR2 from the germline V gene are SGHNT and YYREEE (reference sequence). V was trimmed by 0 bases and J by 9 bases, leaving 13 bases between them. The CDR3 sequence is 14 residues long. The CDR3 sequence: CASSLVASASEQFF. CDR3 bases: TGTGCCAGCAGCTTGGTCGCTAGTGCCAGTGAGCAGTTCTTC.

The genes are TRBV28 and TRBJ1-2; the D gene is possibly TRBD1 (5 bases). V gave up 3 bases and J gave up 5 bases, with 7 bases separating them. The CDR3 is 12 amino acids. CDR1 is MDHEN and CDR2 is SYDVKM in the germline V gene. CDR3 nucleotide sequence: TGTGCCAGCAGTTTGAAGGGGTATGGCTACACCTTC. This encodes CASSLKGYGYTF.

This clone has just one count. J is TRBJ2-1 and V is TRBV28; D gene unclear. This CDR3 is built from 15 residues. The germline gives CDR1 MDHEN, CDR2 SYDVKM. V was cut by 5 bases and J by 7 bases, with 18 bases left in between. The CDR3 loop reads CASSPPRKLGNEQFF. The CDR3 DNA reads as TGTGCCAGCAGTCCCCCCCGGAAGCTAGGAAATGAGCAGTTCTTC.

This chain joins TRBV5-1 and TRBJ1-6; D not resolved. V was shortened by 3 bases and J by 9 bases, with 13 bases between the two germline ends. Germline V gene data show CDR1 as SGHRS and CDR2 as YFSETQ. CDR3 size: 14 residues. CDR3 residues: CASSSGGISSPLHF. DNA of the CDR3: TGCGCCAGCAGCTCTGGAGGGATAAGTTCACCCCTCCACTTT.

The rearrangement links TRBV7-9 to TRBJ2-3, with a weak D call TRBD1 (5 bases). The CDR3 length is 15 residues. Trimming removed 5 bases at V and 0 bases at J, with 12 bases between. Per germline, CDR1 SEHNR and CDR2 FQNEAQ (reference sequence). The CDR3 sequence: CASSKTVDSTDTQYF. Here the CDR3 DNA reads TGTGCCAGCAGCAAGACAGTTGACAGCACAGATACGCAGTATTTT.

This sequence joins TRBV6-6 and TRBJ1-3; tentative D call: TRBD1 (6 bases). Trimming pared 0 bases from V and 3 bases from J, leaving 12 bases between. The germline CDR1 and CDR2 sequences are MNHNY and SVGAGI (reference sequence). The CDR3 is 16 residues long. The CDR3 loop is CASSYSIQGGGNTIYF. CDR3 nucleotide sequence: TGTGCCAGCAGTTACTCGATACAGGGTGGTGGAAACACCATATATTTT.

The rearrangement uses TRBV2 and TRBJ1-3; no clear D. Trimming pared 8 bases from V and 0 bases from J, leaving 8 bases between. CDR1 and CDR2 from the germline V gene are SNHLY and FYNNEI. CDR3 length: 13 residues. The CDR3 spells CASHGDSGNTIYF. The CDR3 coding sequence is TGTGCCAGCCACGGAGACTCTGGAAACACCATATATTTT.

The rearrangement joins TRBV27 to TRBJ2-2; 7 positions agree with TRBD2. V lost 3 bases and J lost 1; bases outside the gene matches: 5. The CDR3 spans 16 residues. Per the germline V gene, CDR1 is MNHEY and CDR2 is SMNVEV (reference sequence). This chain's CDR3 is CASSFLAAQNTGELFF. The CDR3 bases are TGTGCCAGCAGTTTTCTAGCGGCTCAGAACACCGGGGAGCTGTTTTTT.

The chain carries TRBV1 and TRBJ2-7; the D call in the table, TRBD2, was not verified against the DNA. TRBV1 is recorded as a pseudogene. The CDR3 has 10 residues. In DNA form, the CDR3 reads TGCACCAGCAGCCCCCGCCGAGGGTACTTC. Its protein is CTSSPRRGYF.

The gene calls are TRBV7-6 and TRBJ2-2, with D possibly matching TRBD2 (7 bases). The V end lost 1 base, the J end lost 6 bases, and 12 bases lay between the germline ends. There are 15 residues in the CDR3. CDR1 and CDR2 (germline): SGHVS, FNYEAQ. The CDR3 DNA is TGTGCCAGCAGCTTAGAGGGGGGGCGGCCCGGGGAGCTGTTTTTT. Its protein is CASSLEGGRPGELFF.

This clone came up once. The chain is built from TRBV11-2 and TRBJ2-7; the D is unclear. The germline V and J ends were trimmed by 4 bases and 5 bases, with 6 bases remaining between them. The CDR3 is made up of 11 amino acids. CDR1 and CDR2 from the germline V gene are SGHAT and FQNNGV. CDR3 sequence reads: CASSSLNEQYF. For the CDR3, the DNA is TGTGCCAGCAGCTCCTTAAACGAGCAGTACTTC. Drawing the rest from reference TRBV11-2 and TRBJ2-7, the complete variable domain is EAGVAQSPRYKIIEKRQSVAFWCNPISGHATLYWYQQILGQGPKLLIQFQNNGVVDDSQLPKDRFSAERLKGVDSTLKIQPAKLEDSAVYLCASSSLNEQYFGPGTRLTVT.

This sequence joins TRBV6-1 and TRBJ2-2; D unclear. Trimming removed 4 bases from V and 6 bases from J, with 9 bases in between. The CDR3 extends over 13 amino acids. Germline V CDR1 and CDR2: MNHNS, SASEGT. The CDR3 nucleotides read TGTGCCAGCAGTGTACTATTCTCCGGGGAGCTGTTTTTT. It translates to CASSVLFSGELFF.

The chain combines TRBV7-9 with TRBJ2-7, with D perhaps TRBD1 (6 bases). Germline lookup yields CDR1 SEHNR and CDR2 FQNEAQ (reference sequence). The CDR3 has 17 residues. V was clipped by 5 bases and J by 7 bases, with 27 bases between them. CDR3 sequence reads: CASSLLGGEGSREEQYF. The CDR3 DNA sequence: TGTGCCAGCAGCCTCTTAGGGGGAGAGGGGTCTCGCGAAGAGCAGTACTTC.

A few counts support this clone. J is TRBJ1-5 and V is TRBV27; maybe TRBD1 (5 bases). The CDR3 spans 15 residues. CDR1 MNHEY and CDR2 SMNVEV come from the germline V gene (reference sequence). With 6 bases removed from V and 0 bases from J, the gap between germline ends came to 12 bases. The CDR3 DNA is TGTGCCAGCAGCCCACGGGGGTATAGCAATCAGCCCCAGCATTTT. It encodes CASSPRGYSNQPQHF.

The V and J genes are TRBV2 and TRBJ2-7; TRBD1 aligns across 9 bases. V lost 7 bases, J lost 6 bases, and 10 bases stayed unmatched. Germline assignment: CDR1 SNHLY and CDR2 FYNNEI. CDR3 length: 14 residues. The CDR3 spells CASKTGTGLGEQYF. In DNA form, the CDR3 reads TGTGCCAGCAAAACCGGGACAGGGTTGGGCGAGCAGTACTTC.

Here the CDR3 reads CAWTPDRGGTYNSPLHF. CDR3 sequence (DNA): TGTGCCTGGACCCCAGACAGGGGAGGGACCTATAATTCACCCCTCCACTTT. The chain links TRBV30 to TRBJ1-6, with TRBD1 matching over 8 bases. V lost 4 bases and J lost 2; bases outside the gene matches: 10. Germline assignment: CDR1 GTSNPN and CDR2 SVGIG (reference sequence). The CDR3 covers 17 residues.

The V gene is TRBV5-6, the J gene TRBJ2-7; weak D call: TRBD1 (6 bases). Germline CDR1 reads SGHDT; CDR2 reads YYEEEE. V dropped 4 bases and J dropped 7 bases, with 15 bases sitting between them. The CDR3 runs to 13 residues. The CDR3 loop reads CASSIRDKLEQYF. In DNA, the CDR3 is TGTGCCAGCAGCATCAGGGACAAGCTGGAGCAGTACTTC. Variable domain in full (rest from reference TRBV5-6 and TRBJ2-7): DAGVTQSPTHLIKTRGQQVTLRCSPKSGHDTVSWYQQALGQGPQFIFQYYEEEERQRGNFPDRFSGHQFPNYSSELNVNALLLGDSALYLCASSIRDKLEQYFGPGTRLTVT.

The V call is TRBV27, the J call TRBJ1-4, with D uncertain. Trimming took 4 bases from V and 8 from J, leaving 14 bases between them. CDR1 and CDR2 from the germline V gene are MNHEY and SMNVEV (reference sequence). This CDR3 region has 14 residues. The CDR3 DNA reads TGTGCCAGCAGTTCGTGGGAAGGAGGCGAAAAACTGTTTTTT. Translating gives CASSSWEGGEKLFF.

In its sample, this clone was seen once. In DNA, the CDR3 is TGTGCCAGCAGCCAGCGGTCTAGCGGGGGGAACACCGGGGAGCTGTTTTTT. This translates into CASSQRSSGGNTGELFF. This rearrangement joins TRBV5-4 to TRBJ2-2; 10 bases align to TRBD2. The CDR3 spans 17 residues. J was trimmed by 1 base and V by 4 bases; bases with no gene match: 7. Per the germline V gene, CDR1 is SGHNT and CDR2 is YYREEE (reference sequence).

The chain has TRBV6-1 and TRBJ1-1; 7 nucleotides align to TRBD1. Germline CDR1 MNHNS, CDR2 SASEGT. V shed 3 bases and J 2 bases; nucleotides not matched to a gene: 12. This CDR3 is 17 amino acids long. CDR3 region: CASSDLDRVVLNTEAFF. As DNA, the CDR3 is TGTGCCAGCAGTGACCTAGACAGGGTTGTATTAAACACTGAAGCTTTCTTT.

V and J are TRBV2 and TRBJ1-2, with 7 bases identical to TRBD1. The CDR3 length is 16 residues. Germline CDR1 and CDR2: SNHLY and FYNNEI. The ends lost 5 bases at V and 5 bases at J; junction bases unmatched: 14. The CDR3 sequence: CASSINRDRERYGYTF. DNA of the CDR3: TGTGCCAGCAGTATCAACCGGGACAGAGAACGTTATGGCTACACCTTC.

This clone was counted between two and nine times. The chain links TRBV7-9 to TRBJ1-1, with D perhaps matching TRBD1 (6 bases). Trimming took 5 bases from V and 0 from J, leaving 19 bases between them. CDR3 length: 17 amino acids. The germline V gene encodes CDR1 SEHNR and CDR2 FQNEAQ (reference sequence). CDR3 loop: CASSQEPKGQLNTEAFF. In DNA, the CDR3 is TGTGCCAGCAGCCAAGAACCCAAGGGACAACTGAACACTGAAGCTTTCTTT.

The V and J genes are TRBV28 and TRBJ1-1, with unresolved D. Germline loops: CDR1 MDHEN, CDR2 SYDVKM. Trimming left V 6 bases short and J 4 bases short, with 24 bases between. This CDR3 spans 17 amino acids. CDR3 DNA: TGTGCCAGCAGATTAGGGTCCACCAAGGGCGGGTCCACTGAAGCTTTCTTT. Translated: CASRLGSTKGGSTEAFF.

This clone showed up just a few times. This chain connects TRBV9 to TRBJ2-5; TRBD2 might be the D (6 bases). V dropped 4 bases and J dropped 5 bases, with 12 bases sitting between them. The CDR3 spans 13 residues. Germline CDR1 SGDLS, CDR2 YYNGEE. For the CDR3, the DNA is TGTGCCAGCAGCAAGCGCCTAGCGGAGACCCAGTACTTC. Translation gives CASSKRLAETQYF.

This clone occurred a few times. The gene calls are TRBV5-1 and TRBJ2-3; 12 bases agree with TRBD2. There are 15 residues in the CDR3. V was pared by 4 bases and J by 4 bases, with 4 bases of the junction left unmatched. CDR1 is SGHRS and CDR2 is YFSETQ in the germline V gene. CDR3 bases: TGCGCCAGCAGCCCTAGCGGGGGGGCCTCAGATACGCAGTATTTT. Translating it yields CASSPSGGASDTQYF.

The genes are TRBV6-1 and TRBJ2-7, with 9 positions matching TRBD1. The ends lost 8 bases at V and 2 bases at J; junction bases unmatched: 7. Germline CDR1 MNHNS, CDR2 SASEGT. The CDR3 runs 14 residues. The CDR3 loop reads CASADRTGAYEQYF. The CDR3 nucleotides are TGTGCCAGCGCGGACCGGACAGGGGCCTACGAGCAGTACTTC.

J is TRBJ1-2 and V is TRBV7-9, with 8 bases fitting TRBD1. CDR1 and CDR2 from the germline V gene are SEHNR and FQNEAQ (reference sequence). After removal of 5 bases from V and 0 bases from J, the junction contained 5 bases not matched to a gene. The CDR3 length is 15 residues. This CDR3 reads CASSPRTGTNYGYTF. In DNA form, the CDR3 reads TGTGCCAGCAGCCCTAGGACAGGGACTAACTATGGCTACACCTTC.

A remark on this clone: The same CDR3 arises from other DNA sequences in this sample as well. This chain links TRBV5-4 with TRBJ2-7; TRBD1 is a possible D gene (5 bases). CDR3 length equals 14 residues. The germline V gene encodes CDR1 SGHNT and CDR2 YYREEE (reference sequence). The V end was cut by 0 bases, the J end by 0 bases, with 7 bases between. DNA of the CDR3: TGTGCCAGCAGCTTGGGCGACAGCTCCTACGAGCAGTACTTC. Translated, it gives CASSLGDSSYEQYF.

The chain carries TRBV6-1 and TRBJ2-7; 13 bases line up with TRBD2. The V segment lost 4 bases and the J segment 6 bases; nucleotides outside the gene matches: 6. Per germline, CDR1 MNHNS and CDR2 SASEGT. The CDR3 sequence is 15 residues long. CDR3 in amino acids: CASSGLAGGGGEQYF. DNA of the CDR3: TGTGCCAGCAGTGGACTAGCGGGGGGAGGTGGCGAGCAGTACTTC.